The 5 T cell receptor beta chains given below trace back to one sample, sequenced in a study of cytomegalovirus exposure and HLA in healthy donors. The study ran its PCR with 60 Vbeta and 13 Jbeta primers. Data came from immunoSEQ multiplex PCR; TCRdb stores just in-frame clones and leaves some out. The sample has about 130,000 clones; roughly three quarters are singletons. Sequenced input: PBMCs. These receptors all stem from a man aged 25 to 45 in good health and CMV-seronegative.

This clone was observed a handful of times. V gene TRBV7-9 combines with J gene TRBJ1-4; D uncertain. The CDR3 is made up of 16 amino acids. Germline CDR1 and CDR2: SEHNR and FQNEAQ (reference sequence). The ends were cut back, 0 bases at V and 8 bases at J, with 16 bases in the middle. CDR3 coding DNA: TGTGCCAGCAGCTTAGCCGAGGGAGTCCCTATGGAAAAACTGTTTTTT. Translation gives CASSLAEGVPMEKLFF.

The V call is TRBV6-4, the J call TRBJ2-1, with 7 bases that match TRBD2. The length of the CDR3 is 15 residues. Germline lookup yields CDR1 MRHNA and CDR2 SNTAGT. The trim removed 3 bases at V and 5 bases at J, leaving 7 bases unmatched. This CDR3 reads CASSDCLAEDNEQFF. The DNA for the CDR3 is TGTGCCAGCAGTGATTGCCTAGCGGAGGACAATGAGCAGTTCTTC.

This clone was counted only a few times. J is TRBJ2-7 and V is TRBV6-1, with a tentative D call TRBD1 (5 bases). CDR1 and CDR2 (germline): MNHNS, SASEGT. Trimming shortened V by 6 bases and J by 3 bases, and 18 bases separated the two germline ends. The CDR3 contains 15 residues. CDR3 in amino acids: CASSSNWGGDYEQYF. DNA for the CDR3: TGTGCCAGCAGCTCGAACTGGGGCGGCGACTACGAGCAGTACTTC.

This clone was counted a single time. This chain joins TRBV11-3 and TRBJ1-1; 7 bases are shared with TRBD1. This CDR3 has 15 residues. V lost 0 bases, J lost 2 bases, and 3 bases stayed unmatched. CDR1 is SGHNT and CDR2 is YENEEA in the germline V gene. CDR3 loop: CASSLDGQANTEAFF. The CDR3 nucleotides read TGTGCCAGCAGCTTAGATGGACAGGCTAACACTGAAGCTTTCTTT.

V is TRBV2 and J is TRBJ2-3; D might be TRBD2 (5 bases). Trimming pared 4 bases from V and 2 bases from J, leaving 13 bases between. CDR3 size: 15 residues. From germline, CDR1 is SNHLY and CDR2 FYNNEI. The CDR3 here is CASSVVGLDTDTQYF. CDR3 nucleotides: TGTGCCAGCAGTGTAGTTGGACTGGACACAGATACGCAGTATTTT. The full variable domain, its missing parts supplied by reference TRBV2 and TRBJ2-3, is EPEVTQTPSHQVTQMGQEVILRCVPISNHLYFYWYRQILGQKVEFLVSFYNNEISEKSEIFDDQFSVERPDGSNFTLKIRSTKLEDSAMYFCASSVVGLDTDTQYFGPGTRLTVL.